The 26 T cell receptor beta chains in this list originate from one sample, sequenced in a study. TCRdb re-called the 5' RACE reads through MiXCR, storing one row per CDR3 protein. There are several thousand distinct CDR3 sequences in the sample; less than 40% occur only once, and 6.6% lies in the top ten. The sample comprised tumor-infiltrating memory CD4+ T cells sorted from the breast tumor. Documented subset: memory CD4+ T cells, CD4+CD45RO+CD25-. These receptors all stem from a female donor with breast cancer.

As regards this clonotype: One end of the junction does not line up with germline, which may come from a read error. The chain recombines TRBV28 with TRBJ2-7; TRBD2 matches 12 bases. The CDR3 is 16 amino acids. CDR1 MDHEN and CDR2 SYDVKM come from the germline V gene. The CDR3 is CASSQTSGGHSYEQYF. The CDR3, as DNA: TGTGCCAGCAGTCAGACTAGCGGGGGCCACTCCTATGAGCAGTACTTC.

To note about this clonotype: This sequence may be a read error, since a much larger clone differs from it by one base. This chain connects TRBV7-8 to TRBJ1-5; a possible D gene is TRBD1 (6 bases). Trimming took 5 bases from V and 4 from J, leaving 15 bases between them. This CDR3 spans 15 amino acids. The germline V gene encodes CDR1 SGHVS and CDR2 FQNEAQ. The CDR3 is CASSVERTANQPQHF. CDR3 bases: TGTGCCAGCAGCGTCGAGAGGACAGCAAATCAGCCCCAGCATTTT.

The CDR3 region has the DNA TGTGCCAGCAGCTTCGGGACAGGGCGACAGGAGACCCAGTACTTC. Protein product: CASSFGTGRQETQYF. The chain joins TRBV7-7 to TRBJ2-5; 9 positions match TRBD1. V lost 3 bases to trimming and J lost 5 bases; unmatched junction nucleotides: 7. This CDR3 is built from 15 residues. The germline CDR1 and CDR2 sequences are SSHAT and FNYEAQ (reference sequence).

This clonotype is labeled as medium-sized. The chain has TRBV3-1 and TRBJ2-5, with a possible D match to TRBD1 (6 bases). CDR3 length: 13 residues. Germline V gives CDR1 LGHDT, CDR2 YNNKEL (reference sequence). V was clipped by 5 bases and J by 3 bases, with 10 bases between them. The CDR3, as DNA: TGTGCCAGCAGCAGGACAGCCGAAGAGACCCAGTACTTC. Amino acids: CASSRTAEETQYF.

Judged by abundance, this clonotype is medium-sized. The chain uses TRBV4-1 and TRBJ2-5; D is perhaps TRBD2 (6 bases). The germline V gene has CDR1 MGHRA and CDR2 YSYEKL. The CDR3 totals 13 residues. The V end lost 4 bases, the J end lost 5 bases, and 11 bases lay between the germline ends. CDR3 DNA: TGCGCCAGCAGCCGACTAGTTTATGAGACCCAGTACTTC. Encoded protein: CASSRLVYETQYF.

The V call is TRBV5-1, the J call TRBJ2-1, with D unclear. The CDR3 sequence is 11 residues long. V was shortened by 2 bases and J by 5 bases, with 2 bases between the two germline ends. Germline CDR1 SGHRS, CDR2 YFSETQ. As DNA, the CDR3 is TGCGCCAGCAGCTTAAACAATGAGCAGTTCTTC. Translation: CASSLNNEQFF. Full variable domain (remainder filled in from reference TRBV5-1 and TRBJ2-1): KAGVTQTPRYLIKTRGQQVTLSCSPISGHRSVSWYQQTPGQGLQFLFEYFSETQRNKGNFPGRFSGRQFSNSRSEMNVSTLELGDSALYLCASSLNNEQFFGPGTRLTVL.

Many counts were recorded for this clonotype. J is TRBJ2-7 and V is TRBV6-6; D possibly matches TRBD1 or TRBD2 (5 bases each). This CDR3 region has 15 residues. Trimming removed 5 bases at V and 4 bases at J, with 18 bases between. CDR1 is MNHNY, CDR2 SVGAGI, per germline (reference sequence). CDR3 protein: CASSPLPAEGYEQYF. As DNA, the CDR3 is TGTGCCAGCAGTCCCCTCCCGGCCGAGGGGTACGAGCAGTACTTC.

This clonotype was picked up many times. The chain joins TRBV18 to TRBJ2-1, with 10 bases aligning to TRBD2. CDR3 length: 16 amino acids. The junction had 12 bases not matched to a gene; V was cut back by 4 bases and J by 9 bases. Germline V lookup: CDR1 KGHSH, CDR2 LQKENI. Written as DNA, the CDR3 is TGTGCCAGCTCACTCCAGGGCCTAGCGGGAGCAGGTGAGCAGTTCTTC. Its protein is CASSLQGLAGAGEQFF.

This chain joins TRBV6-5 and TRBJ2-7; D tentatively reads TRBD1 or TRBD2 (5 bases each). V was cut by 4 bases and J by 3 bases, with 16 bases left in between. The V gene's germline CDR1 is MNHEY and CDR2 SVGAGI. This CDR3 has 15 residues. The CDR3 DNA is TGTGCCAGCAGTTTGTCTTGGGGGAGAAACTACGAGCAGTACTTC. This encodes CASSLSWGRNYEQYF.

There are a few counts of this clonotype. The chain joins TRBV27 to TRBJ2-7, with D possibly being TRBD1 (6 bases). The CDR3 spans 13 residues. Germline CDR1 and CDR2: MNHEY and SMNVEV (reference sequence). With 5 bases removed from V and 7 bases from J, the gap between germline ends came to 15 bases. The CDR3: CASSTTDSREQYF. The CDR3, as DNA: TGTGCCAGCAGTACAACGGACAGTCGGGAGCAGTACTTC.

Judged by abundance, this clonotype is large (0.1 to 1%). V gene TRBV29-1 combines with J gene TRBJ2-3, with a weak D call TRBD1 (6 bases). Trimming left V 7 bases short and J 1 base short, with 18 bases between. The germline gives CDR1 SQVTM, CDR2 ANQGSEA. CDR3 length: 15 amino acids. The CDR3 coding sequence is TGCAGCGGTGGAACGTGGGGGCGCGGCACAGATACGCAGTATTTT. Protein: CSGGTWGRGTDTQYF.

This clonotype is judged medium-sized. The genes are TRBV7-2 and TRBJ1-6; the D is unclear. Trimming removed 7 bases at V and 10 bases at J, with 20 bases between. Germline V gene data show CDR1 as SGHTA and CDR2 as FQGNSA. The CDR3 is 15 residues long. The CDR3 loop is CASTRAEVLSSPLHF. DNA for the CDR3: TGTGCCAGCACCCGCGCAGAAGTGCTTTCCTCACCCCTCCACTTT.

This clonotype was recorded at least ten times. The CDR3 reads CSARDRDYTIYF. Here the CDR3 DNA reads TGCAGTGCTAGAGACAGAGACTACACCATATATTTT. The genes are TRBV20-1 and TRBJ1-3; D is unresolved. The CDR3 contains 12 residues. Germline V gene lookup returns CDR1 DFQATT and CDR2 SNEGSKA (reference sequence). V was shortened by 0 bases and J by 8 bases, with 8 bases between the two germline ends.

The chain employs TRBV5-1 and TRBJ2-3; D not resolved. V lost 1 base to trimming and J lost 4 bases, with 4 bases between them. The CDR3 spans 12 residues. Germline assignment: CDR1 SGHRS and CDR2 YFSETQ. The CDR3 DNA sequence: TGCGCCAGCAGCTTGTCCGCAGATACGCAGTATTTT. It encodes CASSLSADTQYF.

This clonotype was counted at least ten times. The chain is built from TRBV5-1 and TRBJ2-3, with 8 nucleotides matching TRBD2. The CDR3 sequence is 16 residues long. CDR1 is SGHRS and CDR2 is YFSETQ in the germline V gene. V trimming: 3 bases; J trimming: 0 bases; junction bases outside the gene matches: 6. DNA for the CDR3: TGCGCCAGCAGCTCCGGAGCGGGGGCAAGCACAGATACGCAGTATTTT. This sequence encodes CASSSGAGASTDTQYF. Supplemented by reference TRBV5-1 and TRBJ2-3, the full variable domain reads KAGVTQTPRYLIKTRGQQVTLSCSPISGHRSVSWYQQTPGQGLQFLFEYFSETQRNKGNFPGRFSGRQFSNSRSEMNVSTLELGDSALYLCASSSGAGASTDTQYFGPGTRLTVL.

This chain connects TRBV6-1 to TRBJ1-1; D is ambiguous. CDR1 and CDR2 from the germline V gene are MNHNS and SASEGT. V shed 3 bases and J shed 5 bases, with 13 bases lying between them. The length of the CDR3 is 14 residues. The CDR3 nucleotides are TGTGCCAGCAGTGATTGGGCCATGGGGACTGAAGCTTTCTTT. Translating it yields CASSDWAMGTEAFF.

CDR3 sequence: CASSEYFPGAGEQFF. The CDR3 DNA reads TGTGCCAGCAGTGAATATTTTCCAGGGGCCGGTGAGCAGTTCTTC. The chain joins TRBV25-1 to TRBJ2-1; D perhaps matches TRBD1 (6 bases). The germline CDR1 and CDR2 sequences are MGHDK and SYGVNS. The CDR3 extends over 15 amino acids. The ends were cut back, 0 bases at V and 9 bases at J, with 15 bases in the middle.

The chain has TRBV7-9 and TRBJ2-7, with TRBD1 as a possible D gene (6 bases). Germline V gene sequence: CDR1 SEHNR, CDR2 FQNEAQ (reference sequence). The CDR3 spans 13 residues. Trimming removed 2 bases from V and 2 bases from J, with 7 bases in between. CDR3 in DNA: TGTGCCAGCAGCTTAACAGGGACCTACGAGCAGTACTTC. This sequence encodes CASSLTGTYEQYF.

This clonotype was counted only a few times. This may come from a read error, since a much larger clone is one base off. This rearrangement joins TRBV4-1 to TRBJ2-2, with D possibly being TRBD2 (5 bases). The germline gives CDR1 MGHRA, CDR2 YSYEKL. CDR3 length: 15 residues. CDR3 nucleotides: TGCGCCAGCCGCTTCCCGTGGCGCAACACCGGGGAGCTGGTTTTT. Amino acid sequence: CASRFPWRNTGELVF.

Turning to this clonotype: A much larger clonotype is one base distant, so this may be a read error. The chain combines TRBV20-1 with TRBJ2-1; TRBD2 agrees at 7 bases. Per the germline V gene, CDR1 is DFQATT and CDR2 is SNEGSKA (reference sequence). The CDR3 is 16 residues long. The CDR3 region is CSASRLGGSSHNEQFF. CDR3 bases: TGCAGTGCTAGTAGATTGGGCGGGAGCTCCCACAATGAGCAGTTCTTC.

This clonotype was counted ten times or more. The chain joins TRBV20-1 to TRBJ1-2; weak D call: TRBD1 (5 bases). Germline V CDR1 and CDR2: DFQATT, SNEGSKA (reference sequence). The V and J ends lost 7 bases and 6 bases respectively, with 18 bases between them. The CDR3 covers 13 residues. The CDR3 sequence: CSVPSGVYHGYTF. The CDR3, as DNA: TGCAGTGTCCCGTCGGGGGTTTACCATGGCTACACCTTC.

This clonotype was counted between two and nine times. The CDR3 region has the DNA TGTGCCAGCAGTCCGGACAGAAATGAGCAGTTCTTC. This codes for CASSPDRNEQFF. The J gene is TRBJ2-1, the V gene TRBV7-9, with D possibly matching TRBD1 (6 bases). CDR3 length equals 12 residues. Germline CDR1 and CDR2: SEHNR and FQNEAQ (reference sequence). Between the trimmed V and J ends, which lost 6 bases and 7 bases, there was a span of 10 bases.

The chain has TRBV5-1 and TRBJ2-7, with 10 bases that match TRBD1. There are 14 residues in the CDR3. V lost 7 bases to trimming and J lost 5 bases; unmatched junction nucleotides: 9. Per the germline V gene, CDR1 is SGHRS and CDR2 is YFSETQ. This CDR3 is CASEPGQGLDEQYF. The CDR3, as DNA: TGCGCCAGCGAACCGGGACAGGGGCTCGACGAGCAGTACTTC.

The table lists this clonotype with a count of one. The gene calls are TRBV6-1 and TRBJ2-7; 9 bases agree with TRBD2. The V gene end was trimmed by 8 bases and the J gene end by 1 base; junction bases not matched to a gene: 12. CDR1 and CDR2 from the germline V gene are MNHNS and SASEGT. The CDR3 extends over 16 amino acids. The CDR3 nucleotides are TGTGCCAGCCTCCCGGTGGCGGGACTAGCTTCCTACGAGCAGTACTTC. This translates into CASLPVAGLASYEQYF.

The chain uses TRBV6-1 and TRBJ1-1, with D perhaps TRBD1 (6 bases). Per germline, CDR1 MNHNS and CDR2 SASEGT. CDR3 length: 13 amino acids. Trimming removed 6 bases at V and 9 bases at J, with 17 bases between. The CDR3, as DNA: TGTGCCAGCAGGATCTCAGGGGAATCCCAAGCTTTCTTT. Translating it yields CASRISGESQAFF.

Remarks on this clonotype: This CDR3 fails to terminate in the conserved phenylalanine or tryptophan, so it likely reflects a read error. CDR3 in DNA: TGCGCCAGCGGCTTCTCGGGGGAAGCCGGGGAGCTGTTTTGT. Translated, it gives CASGFSGEAGELFC. This sequence joins TRBV5-1 and TRBJ2-2, with D possibly being TRBD2 (6 bases). The CDR3 length is 14 residues. Per the germline V gene, CDR1 is SGHRS and CDR2 is YFSETQ.